Listed below are T cell receptor beta chains from one sample, sequenced in a study of blood T cell repertoires in COVID-19. Sequencing was performed with immunoSEQ multiplex PCR; in TCRdb, only in-frame clones are kept and a portion is missing. Of around 100,000 clones detected, around nine tenths appear once; the ten largest clones hold roughly 5%. Sequences were obtained from peripheral blood. These receptors were taken from a man between 70 and 80 years old with acute or convalescent COVID-19. CDR3s include the opening cysteine and the closing phenylalanine or tryptophan. D genes are given only for firm matches. Clone size is given for some rows only: seen once, a few or many times, or a class if the clone is expanded.

TRBJ1-1	TRBV7-8	-	TRBD1	CASSRRTGKNTEAFF	TGTGCCAGCAGCAGACGGACAGGGAAGAACACTGAAGCTTTCTTT
TRBJ1-1	TRBV7-9	-	-	CASSLAGPRVTEAFF	TGTGCCAGCAGCTTAGCGGGGCCTAGGGTCACTGAAGCTTTCTTT
TRBJ1-1	TRBV5-4	-	-	CASSLALGGSTEAFF	TGTGCCAGCAGCTTGGCCCTTGGAGGGTCGACTGAAGCTTTCTTT
TRBJ2-6	TRBV5-1	-	TRBD2	CASISGLAGVLGANVLTF	TGCGCCAGCATCTCCGGACTAGCGGGAGTGTTGGGGGCCAACGTCCTGACTTTC
TRBJ2-1	TRBV11-3	-	-	CASSLTGSYNEQFF	TGTGCCAGCAGCTTGACGGGGTCTTACAATGAGCAGTTCTTC
TRBJ2-1	TRBV28	-	TRBD2	CASSHSRGTSAHNEQFF	TGTGCCAGCAGTCACTCCCGCGGGACTAGCGCGCACAATGAGCAGTTCTTC
TRBJ2-5	TRBV2	-	-	CASSDVRGKETQYF	TGTGCCAGCAGTGATGTCAGGGGAAAGGAGACCCAGTACTTC
TRBJ1-1	TRBV7-2	-	-	CASSFEPGGPEAFF	TGTGCCAGCAGCTTTGAACCGGGCGGGCCCGAAGCTTTCTTT
TRBJ2-2	TRBV9	-	-	CASSVADSTGELFF	TGTGCCAGCAGCGTAGCAGACTCCACCGGGGAGCTGTTTTTT
TRBJ2-1	TRBV25-1	-	-	CASASPLGNEQFF	TGTGCCAGCGCTAGCCCACTGGGCAATGAGCAGTTCTTC
TRBJ1-2	TRBV10-2	-	TRBD1	CASSQASGGNYGYTF	TGCGCCAGCAGTCAGGCCTCAGGGGGTAACTATGGCTACACCTTC
TRBJ1-6	TRBV19	-	TRBD1	CASQGANSPLHF	TGTGCCAGTCAGGGGGCTAATTCACCCCTCCACTTT
TRBJ1-2	TRBV19	-	TRBD1	CASSIGDRVDTF	TGTGCCAGTAGTATCGGGGACAGGGTGGACACCTTC
TRBJ1-5	TRBV19	-	-	CASSSDEQEWGNQPQHF	TGTGCCAGTAGTAGCGATGAACAGGAGTGGGGCAATCAGCCCCAGCATTTT
TRBJ2-4	TRBV5-4	-	-	CASSNRQENIQYF	TGTGCCAGCAGCAATCGACAGGAAAACATTCAGTACTTC
TRBJ2-2	TRBV5-1	-	TRBD2	CASSQGLAGGITGELFF	TGCGCCAGCAGCCAGGGACTAGCGGGGGGAATCACCGGGGAGCTGTTTTTT
TRBJ1-1	TRBV11-1	few	-	CASSFTENTEAFF	TGTGCCAGCAGCTTCACAGAGAACACTGAAGCTTTCTTT
TRBJ1-1	TRBV18	once	TRBD1	CASSPFVTGDTEAFF	TGTGCCAGCTCACCTTTCGTCACAGGGGACACTGAAGCTTTCTTT
TRBJ2-3	TRBV9	-	TRBD2	CASSGGSSTDTQYF	TGTGCCAGCAGCGGCGGGAGTAGCACAGATACGCAGTATTTT
TRBJ2-7	TRBV12-5	-	TRBD2	CASGLEGLAGWPYEQYF	TGTGCTAGTGGTTTGGAGGGACTAGCGGGGTGGCCCTACGAGCAGTACTTC
TRBJ2-7	TRBV11-3	-	-	CASSLEQIHEQYF	TGTGCCAGCAGCTTAGAACAAATCCACGAGCAGTACTTC
TRBJ1-2	TRBV18	-	-	CASSQRGPPNYGYTF	TGTGCCAGCTCACAGCGGGGCCCCCCTAACTATGGCTACACCTTC
TRBJ1-5	TRBV29-1	-	TRBD1	CSVRDRDQPQHF	TGCAGCGTCCGGGACAGAGATCAGCCCCAGCATTTT
TRBJ2-4	TRBV6-5	-	TRBD1	CASVGTALAKNIQYF	TGTGCCAGCGTCGGGACAGCCCTAGCCAAAAACATTCAGTACTTC
TRBJ2-5	TRBV5-4	-	TRBD2	CASSFGGTSGQETQYF	TGTGCCAGCAGCTTTGGTGGGACTAGCGGTCAAGAGACCCAGTACTTC
TRBJ1-1	TRBV19	-	-	CASSLPGQLNTEAFF	TGTGCCAGTAGTCTTCCAGGGCAGCTGAACACTGAAGCTTTCTTT
TRBJ1-5	TRBV4-2	-	-	CASSQEAASQPQHF	TGTGCCAGCAGCCAAGAGGCGGCTAGTCAGCCCCAGCATTTT
TRBJ1-2	TRBV9	-	-	CASSVEVGWGPHHSPYTF	TGTGCCAGCAGCGTAGAGGTGGGCTGGGGGCCTCATCATTCCCCCTACACCTTC
TRBJ2-7	TRBV6-5	-	TRBD2	CASSRTSGSYEQYF	TGTGCCAGCAGTCGGACTAGCGGTTCCTACGAGCAGTACTTC
TRBJ1-5	TRBV7-6	-	-	CASSLGAAGEPQHF	TGTGCCAGCAGCTTAGGTGCGGCCGGGGAGCCCCAGCATTTT
TRBJ1-5	TRBV4-1	-	TRBD1	CASSRGQGNFGNQPQHF	TGCGCCAGCAGCAGGGGACAGGGTAATTTCGGCAATCAGCCCCAGCATTTT
TRBJ2-3	TRBV28	-	TRBD2	CASSSRTSGRGDTQYF	TGTGCCAGCAGTTCCAGGACTAGCGGGAGGGGGGATACGCAGTATTTT
TRBJ1-2	TRBV5-1	-	-	CASSPPLDRTFYGYTF	TGCGCCAGCAGCCCGCCACTTGACAGGACGTTCTATGGCTACACCTTC
TRBJ1-1	TRBV4-3	-	-	CASSQHRVLNTEAFF	TGCGCCAGCAGCCAACACAGGGTCTTGAACACTGAAGCTTTCTTT
TRBJ1-2	TRBV9	-	-	CASSVVSSVGYTF	TGTGCCAGCAGCGTAGTCTCGAGCGTTGGCTACACCTTC
TRBJ1-2	TRBV4-1	-	TRBD1	CASSQDRGPRDGYTF	TGCGCCAGCAGTCAAGACAGGGGGCCCCGGGATGGCTACACCTTC
TRBJ1-6	TRBV19	-	-	CASSNTVYSYNSPLHF	TGTGCCAGTAGTAATACAGTTTATTCCTATAATTCACCCCTCCACTTT
TRBJ2-2	TRBV5-1	-	TRBD1	CASSLRATGNSPGELFF	TGCGCCAGCAGCTTGAGGGCGACAGGGAATAGTCCCGGGGAGCTGTTTTTT
TRBJ1-5	TRBV20-1	-	-	CSASYSNQPQHF	TGCAGTGCTAGTTATAGCAATCAGCCCCAGCATTTT
TRBJ2-7	TRBV2	-	-	CATLSVSSYEQYF	TGTGCCACCCTCTCCGTTAGCTCCTACGAGCAGTACTTC
TRBJ2-7	TRBV11-2	-	TRBD2	CASSPVWAGGNEQYF	TGTGCCAGCAGCCCGGTATGGGCGGGAGGGAACGAGCAGTACTTC
TRBJ2-1	TRBV5-4	-	-	CASSLGGPYNEQFF	TGTGCCAGCAGCTTGGGGGGCCCGTACAATGAGCAGTTCTTC
TRBJ2-5	TRBV15	few	TRBD2	CATSRDRGSGSQETQYF	TGTGCCACCAGCAGAGATCGGGGTAGCGGGAGCCAAGAGACCCAGTACTTC
TRBJ2-1	TRBV30	-	TRBD1	CAWDRDRVAREQFF	TGTGCCTGGGATAGGGACAGGGTGGCGAGGGAGCAGTTCTTC
TRBJ1-1	TRBV9	-	-	CASSVGQVNTEAFF	TGTGCCAGCAGCGTAGGGCAGGTGAACACTGAAGCTTTCTTT
TRBJ2-7	TRBV7-8	-	-	CASSYYYEQYF	TGTGCCAGCAGCTACTACTACGAGCAGTACTTC
TRBJ1-6	TRBV6-5	-	-	CASSYERGNSPLHF	TGTGCCAGCAGTTACGAAAGGGGTAATTCACCCCTCCACTTT
TRBJ2-7	TRBV5-5	-	TRBD1	CASSLWGQATYEQYF	TGTGCCAGCAGCTTGTGGGGACAGGCGACCTACGAGCAGTACTTC
TRBJ1-3	TRBV9	few	-	CASSVEGHPNTIYF	TGTGCCAGCAGCGTAGAGGGACACCCAAACACCATATATTTT
TRBJ1-1	TRBV18	-	TRBD1	CASSFGQGGNTEAFF	TGTGCCAGCTCATTTGGACAGGGTGGGAACACTGAAGCTTTCTTT
TRBJ1-2	TRBV6-2/TRBV6-3	-	-	CASSYGADYGYTF	TGTGCCAGCAGTTATGGGGCCGACTATGGCTACACCTTC